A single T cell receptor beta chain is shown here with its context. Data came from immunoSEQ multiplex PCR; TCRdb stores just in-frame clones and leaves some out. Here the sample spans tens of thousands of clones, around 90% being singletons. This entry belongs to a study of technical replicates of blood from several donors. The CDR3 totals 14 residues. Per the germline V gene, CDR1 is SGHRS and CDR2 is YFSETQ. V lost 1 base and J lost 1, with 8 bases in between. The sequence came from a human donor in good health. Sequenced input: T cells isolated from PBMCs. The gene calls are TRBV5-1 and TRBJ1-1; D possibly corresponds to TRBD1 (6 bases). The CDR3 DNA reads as TGCGCCAGCAGCTTGACAGGGAGGAACACTGAAGCTTTCTTT. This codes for CASSLTGRNTEAFF.